Listed here are 27 T cell receptor beta chains from one sample, sequenced in a study of blood T cell repertoires in COVID-19. The protocol was immunoSEQ multiplex PCR, while the TCRdb copy is restricted to in-frame clones and leaves out a portion. The table lists 25,000 to 35,000 clones, around 87% of them singletons, with more than 5% in the top ten. Sequencing was done on a sample of peripheral blood. The receptors shown here come from a man aged 55 to 70 with active COVID-19.

This sequence joins TRBV3-1 (or the pseudogene TRBV3-2) and TRBJ2-1; D perhaps matches TRBD2 (6 bases). V was pared by 0 bases and J by 7 bases, with 10 bases between. CDR1 LGHDT and CDR2 YNNKEL come from the germline V gene (reference sequence). The CDR3 is 14 amino acids. The CDR3 coding sequence is TGTGCCAGCAGCCAAGATCTACTAGCTAATGAGCAGTTCTTC. This gives the protein CASSQDLLANEQFF.

V usage is TRBV5-1 and J usage is TRBJ2-7, with a weak D call TRBD1 (9 bases). The CDR3 covers 19 residues. Germline CDR1 reads SGHRS; CDR2 reads YFSETQ. V lost 4 bases, J lost 4 bases, and 30 bases lay in between. DNA for the CDR3: TGCGCCAGCAGCCCCAGCCGGGACAGGGCTACGGGGGGGGATTACGAGCAGTACTTC. Amino acid sequence: CASSPSRDRATGGDYEQYF.

J is TRBJ2-7 and V is TRBV4-1, with unresolved D. V was clipped by 6 bases and J by 3 bases, with 9 bases between them. The CDR3 runs to 12 residues. Germline V gene data show CDR1 as MGHRA and CDR2 as YSYEKL. The CDR3 protein is CASRSQSYEQYF. The CDR3 coding sequence is TGCGCCAGCAGGTCACAGAGCTACGAGCAGTACTTC.

This chain uses TRBV4-1 with TRBJ1-1; D not resolved. The V and J ends lost 0 bases and 0 bases respectively, with 8 bases between them. This CDR3 has 15 residues. Germline lookup yields CDR1 MGHRA and CDR2 YSYEKL. CDR3: CASSQDLSMNTEAFF. DNA for the CDR3: TGCGCCAGCAGCCAAGATCTAAGTATGAACACTGAAGCTTTCTTT.

In this sample, this clone turned up once. The V gene is TRBV2, the J gene TRBJ2-5, with D perhaps matching TRBD2 (5 bases). The CDR3 has 16 residues. Trimming removed 6 bases at V and 5 bases at J, with 22 bases between. The germline gives CDR1 SNHLY, CDR2 FYNNEI. CDR3 sequence (DNA): TGTGCCAGCAGGGGTACCTTGGCGGGTAAAGGGGAGACCCAGTACTTC. Translation gives CASRGTLAGKGETQYF.

The V call is TRBV4-1, the J call TRBJ2-5; TRBD2 matches 7 bases. The V gene end was trimmed by 0 bases and the J gene end by 2 bases; junction bases not matched to a gene: 3. CDR3 size: 15 residues. Germline V gives CDR1 MGHRA, CDR2 YSYEKL. CDR3 sequence reads: CASSQDDGGQETQYF. The CDR3 DNA is TGCGCCAGCAGCCAAGATGACGGGGGGCAAGAGACCCAGTACTTC.

The genes are TRBV5-4 and TRBJ2-3; 11 bases map to TRBD1. CDR1 is SGHNT and CDR2 is YYREEE in the germline V gene (reference sequence). J gave up 3 bases and V 2 bases, and 2 bases lay outside the gene matches. The CDR3 is 15 residues long. CDR3: CASSFGQGATDTQYF. CDR3 nucleotide sequence: TGTGCCAGCAGCTTCGGACAGGGGGCAACAGATACGCAGTATTTT.

The rearrangement uses TRBV5-1 and TRBJ2-3, with TRBD2 matching 13 bases. CDR1 is SGHRS and CDR2 is YFSETQ in the germline V gene. The V segment lost 4 bases and the J segment 4 bases; nucleotides outside the gene matches: 3. This CDR3 spans 15 amino acids. The CDR3 is CASSTSGGAPDTQYF. The CDR3 DNA reads as TGCGCCAGCAGCACTAGCGGGGGGGCCCCAGATACGCAGTATTTT.

This chain uses TRBV5-8 with TRBJ2-1; maybe TRBD1 (6 bases). The germline gives CDR1 SGHTS, CDR2 YDEGEE. This CDR3 comprises 15 residues. The V and J ends lost 0 bases and 2 bases respectively, with 9 bases between them. CDR3 sequence: CASSLEGTPYNEQFF. CDR3 DNA sequence: TGTGCCAGCAGCTTGGAGGGGACACCCTACAATGAGCAGTTCTTC.

The rearrangement joins TRBV20-1 to TRBJ1-5; 8 bases align to TRBD1. Germline V gene sequence: CDR1 DFQATT, CDR2 SNEGSKA (reference sequence). V lost 3 bases and J lost 7; bases outside the gene matches: 5. The CDR3 runs to 13 residues. The CDR3 reads CSASWTGIQPQHF. DNA of the CDR3: TGCAGTGCTAGTTGGACAGGGATACAGCCCCAGCATTTT.

This sequence joins TRBV9 and TRBJ2-5; TRBD1 is a possible D gene (6 bases). V lost 2 bases, J lost 3 bases, and 8 bases lay in between. This CDR3 spans 13 amino acids. Germline CDR1 SGDLS, CDR2 YYNGEE. CDR3 residues: CASSVGAEETQYF. Written as DNA, the CDR3 is TGTGCCAGCAGCGTGGGGGCGGAAGAGACCCAGTACTTC.

CDR3 sequence reads: CASSVLSGGTGELFF. Here the CDR3 DNA reads TGTGCCAGCAGCGTACTTAGCGGGGGCACCGGGGAGCTGTTTTTT. The chain employs TRBV9 and TRBJ2-2, with 9 positions matching TRBD2. The CDR3 length is 15 residues. Per germline, CDR1 SGDLS and CDR2 YYNGEE. Trimming at V came to 1 base and at J to 4 bases, leaving 2 bases not matched to a gene. The whole variable domain, filled in from reference TRBV9 and TRBJ2-2, reads DSGVTQTPKHLITATGQRVTLRCSPRSGDLSVYWYQQSLDQGLQFLIQYYNGEERAKGNILERFSAQQFPDLHSELNLSSLELGDSALYFCASSVLSGGTGELFFGEGSRLTVL.

The V gene is TRBV3-1 (or the pseudogene TRBV3-2), the J gene TRBJ2-2; perhaps TRBD1 as D (5 bases). The germline CDR1 and CDR2 sequences are LGHDT and YNNKEL (reference sequence). Between the trimmed V and J ends, which lost 4 bases and 4 bases, there was a span of 10 bases. CDR3 length: 14 amino acids. The CDR3 is CASSPDIGTGELFF. The CDR3 DNA is TGTGCCAGCAGCCCGGACATTGGCACCGGGGAGCTGTTTTTT.

This clone appeared a single time. The V gene is TRBV28, the J gene TRBJ2-3, with 9 positions matching TRBD1. The CDR3 has 15 residues. V lost 3 bases, J lost 2 bases, and 3 bases stayed unmatched. Germline assignment: CDR1 MDHEN and CDR2 SYDVKM. CDR3 sequence reads: CASSFGDRDTDTQYF. The CDR3, as DNA: TGTGCCAGCAGTTTCGGGGACAGGGACACAGATACGCAGTATTTT.

J is TRBJ1-5 and V is TRBV28; D may be TRBD1 (5 bases). Trimming cost V 6 bases and J 4 bases, with 7 bases left between them. The germline V gene has CDR1 MDHEN and CDR2 SYDVKM. The CDR3 is 12 amino acids. In DNA, the CDR3 is TGTGCCAGCAGGGGGGGGAATCAGCCCCAGCATTTT. Its translation: CASRGGNQPQHF.

V and J are TRBV11-2 and TRBJ2-2; TRBD1 aligns across 9 bases. J lost 1 base, V lost 5 bases, and 5 bases had no gene match. The CDR3 totals 16 residues. CDR1 and CDR2 from the germline V gene are SGHAT and FQNNGV. Here the CDR3 reads CASSKRDRVNTGELFF. Written as DNA, the CDR3 is TGTGCCAGCAGCAAGAGGGACAGGGTGAACACCGGGGAGCTGTTTTTT.

This clone was seen a few times. This chain connects TRBV19 to TRBJ1-5; 8 bases are shared with TRBD1. Looked up from germline, CDR1 is LNHDA and CDR2 is SQIVND (reference sequence). After removal of 7 bases from V and 4 bases from J, the junction contained 6 bases not matched to a gene. This CDR3 has 14 amino acids. CDR3 coding DNA: TGTGCCAGTACCCTGGACAGGGAAAATCAGCCCCAGCATTTT. It specifies CASTLDRENQPQHF.

The chain employs TRBV19 and TRBJ1-1; D perhaps matches TRBD1 (6 bases). The CDR3 is 15 residues long. The germline V and J ends were trimmed by 7 bases and 1 base, with 16 bases remaining between them. Germline V gene data show CDR1 as LNHDA and CDR2 as SQIVND (reference sequence). The CDR3, as DNA: TGTGCCAGTAACTCGGACAGCGTATCGAACACTGAAGCTTTCTTT. It translates to CASNSDSVSNTEAFF.

The chain has TRBV6-6 and TRBJ1-1, with 10 bases identical to TRBD1. CDR3 length: 13 residues. Germline V gives CDR1 MNHNY, CDR2 SVGAGI (reference sequence). J was trimmed by 11 bases and V by 7 bases; bases with no gene match: 10. In DNA, the CDR3 is TGTGCCAGCACCGGGGACAGGGGAGGTGGGGCTTTCTTT. It specifies CASTGDRGGGAFF.

The rearrangement joins TRBV14 to TRBJ1-3; a possible D gene is TRBD1 (5 bases). Germline assignment: CDR1 SGHDN and CDR2 FVKESK. Trimming stripped 2 bases from V and 0 bases from J, with 8 bases between. The CDR3 sequence is 15 residues long. The CDR3 protein is CASSQLTVSGNTIYF. CDR3 nucleotides: TGTGCCAGCAGCCAACTGACAGTCTCTGGAAACACCATATATTTT. The variable domain in full, with the rest retrieved from reference TRBV14 and TRBJ1-3, is EAGVTQFPSHSVIEKGQTVTLRCDPISGHDNLYWYRRVMGKEIKFLLHFVKESKQDESGMPNNRFLAERTGGTYSTLKVQPAELEDSGVYFCASSQLTVSGNTIYFGEGSWLTVV.

This chain uses TRBV28 with TRBJ1-1; D not resolved. Per germline, CDR1 MDHEN and CDR2 SYDVKM. Trimming removed 5 bases from V and 4 bases from J, with 11 bases in between. This CDR3 comprises 13 residues. CDR3 in amino acids: CASSTYRATEAFF. In nucleotides, the CDR3 is TGTGCCAGCAGTACTTACCGAGCCACTGAAGCTTTCTTT.

This rearrangement joins TRBV11-2 to TRBJ1-1, with D maybe TRBD1 (5 bases). Trimming removed 5 bases from V and 3 bases from J, with 19 bases in between. Germline CDR1 reads SGHAT; CDR2 reads FQNNGV. The CDR3 length is 16 residues. CDR3 sequence (DNA): TGTGCCAGCAGCGTCTTCCAGGGTCTGTTCTACACTGAAGCTTTCTTT. It yields the protein CASSVFQGLFYTEAFF.

V and J are TRBV5-1 and TRBJ2-2; D not resolved. Trimming shortened V by 2 bases and J by 4 bases, and 6 bases separated the two germline ends. In germline, CDR1 is SGHRS, CDR2 YFSETQ. This CDR3 is 13 amino acids long. The CDR3 loop is CASSLAGTGELFF. The CDR3 DNA is TGCGCCAGCAGCTTAGCAGGCACCGGGGAGCTGTTTTTT.

The chain carries TRBV11-2 and TRBJ2-1; tentative D call: TRBD2 (6 bases). CDR3 length: 17 amino acids. Germline loops: CDR1 SGHAT, CDR2 FQNNGV. The V and J ends lost 5 bases and 2 bases respectively, with 19 bases between them. Here the CDR3 DNA reads TGTGCCAGCAGCCCGCCAGGGACTGATGTTACCTACAATGAGCAGTTCTTC. It encodes CASSPPGTDVTYNEQFF.

The chain has TRBV11-2 and TRBJ1-2; 8 bases match TRBD1. Losses at the gene ends were 5 bases for V and 4 bases for J; bases not matched to a gene: 3. The CDR3 has 13 residues. Germline V gene sequence: CDR1 SGHAT, CDR2 FQNNGV. The CDR3 DNA follows: TGTGCCAGCAGCCACGGACAGGGCTATGGCTACACCTTC. Protein product: CASSHGQGYGYTF. The full variable domain, with the rest looked up from reference TRBV11-2 and TRBJ1-2, is EAGVAQSPRYKIIEKRQSVAFWCNPISGHATLYWYQQILGQGPKLLIQFQNNGVVDDSQLPKDRFSAERLKGVDSTLKIQPAKLEDSAVYLCASSHGQGYGYTFGSGTRLTVV.

The chain employs TRBV2 and TRBJ1-6; maybe TRBD1 (6 bases). V lost 6 bases, J lost 7 bases, and 16 bases lay in between. Germline V gene lookup returns CDR1 SNHLY and CDR2 FYNNEI. CDR3 length equals 15 residues. The CDR3 DNA reads as TGTGCCAGCAGCACGTACAAGAGGGGGAATTCACCCCTCCACTTT. It is translated as CASSTYKRGNSPLHF. Variable domain in full (rest from reference TRBV2 and TRBJ1-6): EPEVTQTPSHQVTQMGQEVILRCVPISNHLYFYWYRQILGQKVEFLVSFYNNEISEKSEIFDDQFSVERPDGSNFTLKIRSTKLEDSAMYFCASSTYKRGNSPLHFGNGTRLTVT.

The CDR3 region is CASRLTGKDEQYF. In DNA form, the CDR3 reads TGTGCCAGCAGGTTAACAGGCAAGGACGAGCAGTACTTC. This rearrangement joins TRBV25-1 to TRBJ2-7; D is possibly TRBD1 (5 bases). Trimming stripped 6 bases from V and 5 bases from J, with 14 bases between. This CDR3 has 13 amino acids. From germline, CDR1 is MGHDK and CDR2 SYGVNS.